The 8 T cell receptor beta chains listed next were all sequenced from one sample in a study of monozygotic twins with inflammatory bowel disease. TCRdb re-called the 5' RACE reads and shows each CDR3 protein once, DNA omitted. This table holds approximately 400,000 distinct CDR3 sequences. Sequencing input: blood. The source of these receptors is a human donor with ulcerative colitis or Crohn's disease, or a healthy co-twin of an affected twin (not recorded which).

CDR3 sequence: CASSRQGISYNEQFF. The chain has TRBV2 and TRBJ2-1; as DNA is missing, the TRBD1 call by TCRdb cannot be tested. This CDR3 spans 15 amino acids. In germline, CDR1 is SNHLY, CDR2 FYNNEI.

The chain links TRBV19 to TRBJ2-5; TCRdb picks TRBD1, but there is no DNA to check that call. The CDR3 loop spans 13 amino acids. Germline V gene data show CDR1 as LNHDA and CDR2 as SQIVND (reference sequence). The CDR3 sequence: CASSIYPGQTQYF.

The chain's CDR3 is CASSPRGLESTGELFF. The chain employs TRBV9 and TRBJ2-2; the TCRdb D gene call, TRBD2, has no DNA to confirm it. This CDR3 has 16 residues. Germline V CDR1 and CDR2: SGDLS, YYNGEE.

The chain recombines TRBV7-9 with TRBJ1-3; the D call from TCRdb, TRBD1, cannot be confirmed without DNA. Per germline, CDR1 SEHNR and CDR2 FQNEAQ (reference sequence). CDR3 length: 15 residues. CDR3 sequence reads: CASSPGDRAGNTIYF.

The CDR3 is CASLPLAGGETQYF. The rearrangement uses TRBV5-1 and TRBJ2-5; TCRdb outputs TRBD2, but without DNA this stays unchecked. The CDR3 is 14 residues long. Germline V gene sequence: CDR1 SGHRS, CDR2 YFSETQ.

The V call is TRBV3-1, the J call TRBJ2-7. This CDR3 is 12 amino acids long. The germline CDR1 and CDR2 sequences are LGHDT and YNNKEL (reference sequence). CDR3 protein: CASSHSDYEQYF.

The rearrangement joins TRBV5-1 to TRBJ2-5; TCRdb's assignment of TRBD2 cannot be checked, as there is no DNA. CDR1 is SGHRS, CDR2 YFSETQ, per germline. CDR3 length equals 16 residues. CDR3 loop: CASRIHIAGGLETQYF. Looking up the rest from reference TRBV5-1 and TRBJ2-5 gives the full variable domain: KAGVTQTPRYLIKTRGQQVTLSCSPISGHRSVSWYQQTPGQGLQFLFEYFSETQRNKGNFPGRFSGRQFSNSRSEMNVSTLELGDSALYLCASRIHIAGGLETQYFGPGTRLLVL.

The rearrangement uses TRBV2 and TRBJ1-5. Germline V gene sequence: CDR1 SNHLY, CDR2 FYNNEI. The CDR3 runs 16 residues. The CDR3 region is CASSEFRNRGNQPQHF.